This record concerns one TCR beta chain sequence. At least ten counts were recorded for this clonotype. Which antigen it targets is not known. Per-base qualities were not stored, and no clone one base away is much larger. The sample originates from a study of blood T cells in healthy people across ages (dated by TCRdb to 2014 to 2015). A note on the overall study: In model experiments, template switching captured roughly one uniquely barcoded TCR beta cDNA molecule for every two T cells. Using deep sequencing normalized with unique cDNA molecular identifiers, the study measured how TCR beta repertoire diversity changes with age. For two donors (one aged 18 to 30 and one aged 80 or older), the study analyzed two additional independent replicas of 1 million unique cDNA reads from the same blood draw. Donors were grouped into four age groups: young (average approximately 16 years), middle-aged (39), aged (about 60) and long-lived (82). Donors of different ages were randomly distributed across sequencing lanes to avoid experimental bias. What the study reported, not specific to this receptor: Observed TCR beta diversity correlated strongly with the percentage of naive T cells measured by flow cytometry. Observed TCR beta diversity per million T cells fell roughly linearly with age, and a significant reduction was already apparent by age around 39. Because profiling used bulk unsorted PBMCs, naive and antigen-experienced compartments could not be compared conclusively. The CMV infection status of donors was not known, potentially confounding age-related changes in expanded clonotypes. Estimates of total diversity based on one million sequenced T cells were regarded as lower bounds and as underestimates. Compared with the aged group, the long-lived group had more naive CD4+ T cells, fewer expanded clones and increased TCR diversity, a pattern suggesting age selection.

The donors were some 39 Caucasian individuals from Russia, aged roughly 6 to 100 years, who were systemically healthy. Each donor gave ten milliliters of peripheral blood, collected into EDTA-treated Vacutainer tubes. Ficoll-Paque density-gradient centrifugation was used to isolate PBMCs, with at least 6 million per sample. Total RNA, at least 6 micrograms per sample, was extracted from PBMCs with Trizol reagent. For every donor, an aliquot of PBMCs went through flow cytometry to measure the percentages of naive CD45RAhigh/CD27high T cells. After removal of 6 bases from V and 6 bases from J, the junction retains 10 bases not matched to a gene. Reading the germline V gene (reference sequence) gives CDR1 LGHDT and CDR2 YNNKEL. Including the terminal cysteine and phenylalanine, the CDR3 comprises 14 residues. Of the read, only the CDR3 DNA is kept; its 42 bases are in frame from base 1. The method was 5' RACE. TCRdb names Illumina HiSeq 2500 as the instrument used. The second PCR ran for about 7 to 11 cycles and used a J-beta primer mix along with a sample-barcoded 5' primer. A unique molecular identifier was introduced onto each TCR beta cDNA molecule by a template-switch 5' adaptor carrying 12 random nucleotides. Each sample yielded at least 3 million CDR3-containing paired-end reads. First-strand cDNA synthesis was performed from all RNA using the Mint cDNA synthesis kit, with priming by a TRBC-specific oligonucleotide. All cDNA was treated with uracil-DNA glycosylase and then went through a first 18-cycle PCR with the universal primers M1SS and BC2_uni_R. Turning to the authors' computational methods: For normalization, 1 million high-quality reads were randomly selected from each sample, with every read carrying a distinct molecular identifier. Instead of being binned into consensus sequences, reads that shared molecular identifiers were thrown out. MiTCR, with a Q25 quality threshold and the strictest error-elimination algorithm, was used for CDR3 identification, clonotype clustering and error correction. A nonparametric unseen species model using Euler transformation provided a lower-bound estimate of total TCR beta diversity. In TCRdb, the public reads were trimmed at Q25 with fastp and aligned with MiXCR, with productive beta chains retained. A single entry per CDR3 protein holds the most common genes and DNA from its merged rows. What appears here as the V and J calls and clone size reflects TCRdb's work, not the paper's. In this sample the table shows more than 800,000 distinct CDR3 sequences, around 30% of which occur a single time. The biggest ten clones account for roughly 17% of the sample.

The rearranged chain carries TRBV3-1 and TRBJ2-7; 8 bases in the middle match TRBD1. This receptor was obtained from a woman aged 80 or over in good health. Sequencing was done on a sample of blood. CDR3 sequence: CASRNTGTGREQYF. The DNA is TGTGCCAGCAGAAACACCGGGACAGGTCGCGAGCAGTACTTC.